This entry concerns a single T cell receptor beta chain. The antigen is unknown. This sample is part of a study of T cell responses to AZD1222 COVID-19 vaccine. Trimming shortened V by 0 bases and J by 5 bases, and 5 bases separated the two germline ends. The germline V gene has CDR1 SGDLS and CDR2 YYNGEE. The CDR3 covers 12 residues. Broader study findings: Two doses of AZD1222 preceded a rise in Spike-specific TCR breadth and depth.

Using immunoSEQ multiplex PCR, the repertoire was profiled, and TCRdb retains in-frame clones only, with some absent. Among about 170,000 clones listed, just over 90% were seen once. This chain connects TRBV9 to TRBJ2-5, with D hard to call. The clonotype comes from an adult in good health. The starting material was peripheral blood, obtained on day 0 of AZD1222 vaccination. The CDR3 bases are TGTGCCAGCAGCGTAGCCACTGAGACCCAGTACTTC. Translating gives CASSVATETQYF.